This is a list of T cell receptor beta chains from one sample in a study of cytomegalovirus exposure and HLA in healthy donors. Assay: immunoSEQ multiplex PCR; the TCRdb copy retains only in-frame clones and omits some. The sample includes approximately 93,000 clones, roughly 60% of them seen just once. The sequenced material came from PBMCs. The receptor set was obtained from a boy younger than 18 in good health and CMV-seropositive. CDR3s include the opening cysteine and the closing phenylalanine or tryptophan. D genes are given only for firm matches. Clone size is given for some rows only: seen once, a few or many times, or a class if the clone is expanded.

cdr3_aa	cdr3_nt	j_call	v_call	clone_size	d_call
CASRDRGRQMNTEAFF	TGTGCCAGCAGAGACAGGGGACGACAAATGAACACTGAAGCTTTCTTT	TRBJ1-1	TRBV2	.	TRBD1
CASSVARVTGELFF	TGTGCCAGCAGCGTAGCCAGGGTCACCGGGGAGCTGTTTTTT	TRBJ2-2	TRBV9	.	.
CASSASVLINNEQFF	TGTGCCAGCAGCGCTAGCGTCCTTATTAACAATGAGCAGTTCTTC	TRBJ2-1	TRBV7-8	few	.
CASSEAYYEQYF	TGTGCCAGCAGTGAAGCTTACTACGAGCAGTACTTC	TRBJ2-7	TRBV6-1	.	.
CASTAGGPGEGEQYF	TGTGCCAGCACCGCCGGCGGTCCAGGGGAAGGGGAGCAGTACTTC	TRBJ2-7	TRBV7-8	.	.
CASSPGNTEAFF	TGTGCCAGCAGTCCCGGGAACACTGAAGCTTTCTTT	TRBJ1-1	TRBV25-1	.	.
CASSLRGYSDYEQYF	TGTGCCAGCAGCCTCCGGGGATATAGTGATTACGAGCAGTACTTC	TRBJ2-7	TRBV11-2	.	.
CASSLGTQYNSPLHF	TGTGCCAGCAGCCTCGGGACACAGTATAATTCACCCCTCCACTTT	TRBJ1-6	TRBV4-2	few	.
CASSIPGGAQQPQHF	TGTGCCAGTAGTATCCCGGGGGGGGCACAGCAGCCCCAGCATTTT	TRBJ1-5	TRBV19	.	.
CSVRMGDYDNEQFF	TGCAGCGTCCGAATGGGGGACTATGACAATGAGCAGTTCTTC	TRBJ2-1	TRBV29-1	.	TRBD2
CASSEGGYSNQPQHF	TGTGCCAGCAGTGAAGGGGGCTATAGCAATCAGCCCCAGCATTTT	TRBJ1-5	TRBV2	few	.
CASTLKGAGERGEQYF	TGTGCCAGTACCCTGAAAGGAGCGGGAGAGCGGGGCGAGCAGTACTTC	TRBJ2-7	TRBV19	.	TRBD2
CASSPRTGGINEQFF	TGTGCCAGCTCACCACGGACAGGGGGCATCAATGAGCAGTTCTTC	TRBJ2-1	TRBV18	.	TRBD1
CASSLTFDTLSTDTQYF	TGTGCCAGCAGCTTAACGTTTGACACACTGAGCACAGATACGCAGTATTTT	TRBJ2-3	TRBV7-3	.	.
CASSVGGGTYNEQFF	TGTGCCAGCAGCGTAGGTGGAGGCACGTACAATGAGCAGTTCTTC	TRBJ2-1	TRBV9	.	.
CASSELRGTYNEQFF	TGTGCCAGCAGCGAACTTAGGGGAACCTACAATGAGCAGTTCTTC	TRBJ2-1	TRBV7-9	few	.
CASSPRFVGRGNTGELFF	TGTGCCAGCAGCCCACGTTTCGTGGGTAGGGGGAACACCGGGGAGCTGTTTTTT	TRBJ2-2	TRBV9	.	.
CASSLRQGPGGYTF	TGTGCCAGCAGTTTACGACAGGGTCCGGGAGGCTACACCTTC	TRBJ1-2	TRBV27	.	TRBD1
CASDRGQSNQPQHF	TGTGCCAGCGACAGGGGGCAAAGCAATCAGCCCCAGCATTTT	TRBJ1-5	TRBV10-3	.	TRBD1
CASSISGENTGELFF	TGTGCCAGTAGTATATCGGGGGAAAACACCGGGGAGCTGTTTTTT	TRBJ2-2	TRBV19	.	.
CASSLLSTNYGYTF	TGCGCCAGCAGCTTGTTGAGTACTAACTATGGCTACACCTTC	TRBJ1-2	TRBV5-1	.	.
CASSLRGSPYQPQHF	TGTGCCAGCAGTTTAAGGGGTTCCCCTTATCAGCCCCAGCATTTT	TRBJ1-5	TRBV28	.	.
CASTQMGPTGNQPQHF	TGTGCCAGTACGCAGATGGGGCCAACGGGCAATCAGCCCCAGCATTTT	TRBJ1-5	TRBV19	few	.
CASSISLGVGRDEQFF	TGTGCCAGTAGTATTTCCCTCGGCGTTGGGAGGGATGAGCAGTTCTTC	TRBJ2-1	TRBV19	few	TRBD2
CASSQTGGAGNTIYF	TGTGCCAGCAGTCAGACAGGGGGAGCTGGAAACACCATATATTTT	TRBJ1-3	TRBV6-1	.	TRBD1
CASSLGLGNDGYTF	TGTGCCAGCAGTTTAGGGCTGGGCAACGATGGCTACACCTTC	TRBJ1-2	TRBV27	.	.